The T cell receptor (beta chain) described here comes from a study of T cells in Graves' hyperthyroidism and ophthalmopathy. In the study overall: Any treatment followed the collection of peripheral blood at initial diagnosis. Regarding the study as a whole: Blood held most thyroid clonotypes expanded above 0.001 frequency.

This clonotype has at least ten counts. The antigen remains unidentified. Looked up from germline, CDR1 is SGHAT and CDR2 is FQNNGV. V shed 3 bases and J shed 2 bases, with 9 bases lying between them. The length of the CDR3 is 14 residues. A lack of ophthalmopathy progression within 18 months defined stable Graves' hyperthyroidism. Hyperthyroidism patients were newly diagnosed, had disease duration under 2 months, and were aged 18 to 65 years. TCR beta CDR3 sequences were amplified from RNA transcripts. First-round RT-PCR with HTBI primers amplified the TCR CDR3 region. One entry per CDR3 protein results from TCRdb running MiXCR on the multiplex PCR reads. The repertoire holds about 560,000 distinct CDR3 sequences, with over 15% as singletons.

This TCR was recovered from a woman aged 18-29 years with Graves' hyperthyroidism. The sample comprised blood. The chain employs TRBV11-2 and TRBJ2-3; D is uncertain. The CDR3 DNA is TGTGCCAGCAGCTTCCCTCAGAACACAGATACGCAGTATTTT. Translating it yields CASSFPQNTDTQYF.